This TCR beta chain was found in a study of CD8 T cells in ankylosing spondylitis. Trimming took 0 bases from V and 0 from J, leaving 13 bases between them. Per germline, CDR1 SGHDT and CDR2 YYEEEE. CDR3 length: 17 amino acids. Broader study findings: Both synovial fluid and blood in reactive arthritis had previously been reported to carry some motif variants. Reportedly, disease-linked clones are significantly enriched in ankylosing spondylitis patients' matched synovial fluid. A TCR beta motif of about 8 highly homologous variants appeared characteristic of ankylosing spondylitis blood.

This clonotype has just a few counts. No antigen is known for it. TCRdb recomputed calls from the 5' RACE reads with MiXCR, one row per CDR3 protein. The sample contains more than 250,000 distinct CDR3 sequences, 8% of which appear only once. Sequenced: blood, either unsorted or a sorted T cell fraction (not recorded which). The chain recombines TRBV5-6 with TRBJ2-4, with D perhaps matching TRBD2 (6 bases). This TCR derives from a male donor with ankylosing spondylitis. CDR3 amino acids: CASSLGLAWRAKNIQYF. CDR3 nucleotide sequence: TGTGCCAGCAGCTTGGGGCTAGCGTGGAGAGCCAAAAACATTCAGTACTTC. Drawing the rest from reference TRBV5-6 and TRBJ2-4, the complete variable domain is DAGVTQSPTHLIKTRGQQVTLRCSPKSGHDTVSWYQQALGQGPQFIFQYYEEEERQRGNFPDRFSGHQFPNYSSELNVNALLLGDSALYLCASSLGLAWRAKNIQYFGAGTRLSVL.